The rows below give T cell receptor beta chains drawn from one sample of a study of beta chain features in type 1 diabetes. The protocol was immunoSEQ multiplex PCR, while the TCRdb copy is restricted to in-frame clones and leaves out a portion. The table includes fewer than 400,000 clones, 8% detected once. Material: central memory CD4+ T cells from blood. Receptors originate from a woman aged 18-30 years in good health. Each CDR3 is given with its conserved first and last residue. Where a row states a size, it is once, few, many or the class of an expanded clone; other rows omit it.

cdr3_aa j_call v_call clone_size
CASSLNSWVDTEAFF TRBJ1-1 TRBV11-2 NA
CAIRGSTSTDTQYF TRBJ2-3 TRBV10-3 NA
CASAPSADAATDEQFF TRBJ2-1 TRBV7-3 few
CAISDSQGAAEAFF TRBJ1-1 TRBV10-3 many
CASRGRGHNSNQPQHF TRBJ1-5 TRBV2 NA
CASIGRGATYEQYF TRBJ2-7 TRBV25-1 NA
CASSHRELDEQYF TRBJ2-7 TRBV7-6 many
CASSKTGGYLNEQFF TRBJ2-1 TRBV28 many
CSVVGDEITSGEQFF TRBJ2-1 TRBV29-1 NA
CASAPGTGGAQETQYF TRBJ2-5 TRBV4-2 few
CASSPSSGPSSEQFF TRBJ2-1 TRBV5-1 few
CASSLQGRETQYF TRBJ2-5 TRBV5-1 NA
CATSRDVGEAFF TRBJ1-1 TRBV15 NA
CASRRGGNNEQFF TRBJ2-1 TRBV2 many
CASSPGSPLNEQFF TRBJ2-1 TRBV5-1 many
CASSVQYNEQFF TRBJ2-1 TRBV2 NA
CASSTLGWQSHEQYF TRBJ2-7 TRBV11-2 NA
CASSPSPSLGQETQYF TRBJ2-5 TRBV7-2 few
CASNEVGAKNIQYF TRBJ2-4 TRBV2 few
CEVRTDSYNEQFF TRBJ2-1 TRBV29-1 many
CASSNLPQGDQPQHF TRBJ1-5 TRBV19 few
CASTMTGSSYEQYF TRBJ2-7 TRBV7-9 NA
CASRGQGYEKLFF TRBJ1-4 TRBV28 NA
CASREWGRFDEQYF TRBJ2-7 TRBV6-1 few
CASSVASGRILETQYF TRBJ2-5 TRBV25-1 NA
CASSLASSVTDTQYF TRBJ2-3 TRBV7-2 NA
CASSSQGRFQETQYF TRBJ2-5 TRBV5-1 few
CASSLGRSEQFF TRBJ2-1 TRBV5-1 NA